This T cell receptor beta chain was captured by sequencing in a study of identifying expanded T cells in peripheral blood. Study findings and constraints: Variance in clone template counts between approximately 2-week samples significantly increased with total template count across all healthy donors.

This CDR3 has 13 residues. V lost 5 bases to trimming and J lost 0 bases, with 7 bases between them. Germline CDR1 MNHEY, CDR2 SMNVEV (reference sequence). Profiled with immunoSEQ multiplex PCR; TCRdb holds only in-frame clones, not every one. In the table there are around 60,000 clones, around 86% of which are singletons. With respect to this clone: The antigen remains undetermined.

J is TRBJ1-1 and V is TRBV27; D is unclear. The sequence derives from a person between 18 and 75 years old in good health. Specimen: blood. This chain's CDR3 is CASSPNMNTEAFF. The CDR3 nucleotides are TGTGCCAGCAGTCCAAATATGAACACTGAAGCTTTCTTT.